This TCR beta chain was sequenced in a study of blood T cell repertoires in COVID-19 (dated by TCRdb to 2018 to 2021). For context, the study as a whole: Collaborator samples came from the United States, Italy and Spain and covered acute and convalescent phases of COVID-19. Nearly every sample came with metadata listing a de-identified subject ID, COVID-19 status, age in years and sex. Subjects who had been exposed to COVID-19, were actively infected with it, or had recovered from it provided the deeply sampled blood TCRbeta repertoires that made up the dataset. HLA class I and class II types, where available, came from metadata supplied by the sample provider rather than from assay-based typing. The samples were drawn from two sources: the first 160 participants of the ongoing ImmuneRACE study, and 1,200 or so subjects contributed by 6 global collaborators. The prospective study material was composed of cDNA or gDNA derived from T cells, B-cell-depleted T cells, or PBMCs. The repertoires were released in a freely available public database meant as a resource for research on the immune response to SARS-CoV-2.

Enrolling through a virtual design, the prospective study's participants ranged in age from roughly 18 to 95 years and lived across roughly 24 United States geographic areas. In the prospective study, cohorts were assigned on the basis of participant-reported clinical history obtained from a screening survey and a study questionnaire. Recovered participants in ImmuneRACE Cohort 3 were defined by two consecutive negative NP/OP PCR tests, clearance by a healthcare professional, or resolution of symptoms. In the prospective study, mobile phlebotomists collected whole blood, serum and a nasopharyngeal or oropharyngeal swab from each participant. Prospective study participants could optionally give additional blood draws and questionnaires over an approximately 2-month period. Prospective study blood samples were shipped either frozen or at room temperature before DNA extraction. Here is what the overall study found, with its caveats: The amount of clinical and demographic metadata varied by source and participant and was provided uncurated.

According to the germline V gene, CDR1 reads MNHEY and CDR2 reads SVGAGI. The cysteine opens and the phenylalanine closes a CDR3 of 15 amino acids. Only the CDR3 DNA is retained, 45 bases long and in frame from the first base. The trim is 2 bases for V and 5 bases for J, with a gap of 12 bases between the germline ends. The immunoSEQ Assay, a bias-controlled multiplex PCR, was used to amplify TCRbeta CDR3 regions from genomic DNA. As for the original processing: The number of nucleated cells in each sample was estimated from the amplification of reference gene primers within the assay. To quantify the absolute abundance of each unique TCRbeta CDR3 rearrangement, sequence reads were collapsed and filtered. For each sample, productive Simpson clonality was calculated as the square root of Simpson's diversity index over productive rearrangements. The clones in this table, taken by TCRdb from immuneACCESS, are in-frame only. Not every clone is retained; where verified, under half of the shortfall comes from an unresolved V gene, and the cause of the rest is unknown. V and J calls and clone size follow that table, whereas D and trimming were derived from the DNA. This sample comprises 250,000 to 300,000 clones, approximately 89% of them detected only once. The top ten clonotypes cover roughly 1.8% of the sample.

This clone was observed once. Its antigen specificity is not known. Per-base quality was not reported, and no clone a single base away is much larger than it. The chain is assembled from TRBV6-5 and TRBJ1-4; no D segment can be confidently identified. The specimen was PBMCs or T cells enriched from blood (not recorded which). This clonotype originated in a woman aged 60 to 75 who had recovered from COVID-19. The CDR3 region has the sequence CASSYSGARNEKLFF. In nucleotide form, the sequence is TGTGCCAGCAGTTACAGCGGAGCGAGAAATGAAAAACTGTTTTTT.